This TCR beta chain was identified during a study of blood T cell repertoires in COVID-19. This table comes from immunoSEQ multiplex PCR, and its TCRdb copy is limited to in-frame clones, with some not included. Here the sample spans 70,000 or so clones, over 80% being singletons. Followed over time, Seattle patients had been enrolled while infection was active. Germline CDR1 and CDR2: SGHTA and FQGNSA. This CDR3 has 14 amino acids. Trimming removed 1 base at V and 7 bases at J, with 14 bases between. Sample: peripheral blood. This chain connects TRBV7-2 to TRBJ2-7; a weak D match, TRBD2 (6 bases). The receptor was derived from a man over 45 with COVID-19, enrolled during active disease. DNA of the CDR3: TGTGCCAGCAGCTTAGATCCGGGGGTAGGTGAGCAGTACTTC. As protein: CASSLDPGVGEQYF.